This entry describes one T cell receptor beta chain. This CDR3 is 16 amino acids long. V lost 4 bases to trimming and J lost 1 base; unmatched junction nucleotides: 6. Germline CDR1 reads SGHAT; CDR2 reads FQNNGV. This sample was taken from a study of blood T cell repertoires in COVID-19. Study summary: Material from acute and convalescent COVID-19 was sourced from the United States, Italy and Spain. From T cells, B-cell-depleted T cells, or PBMCs came the material, which was cDNA or gDNA.

In the authors' methods: Nucleated cell counts were estimated from reference gene primer amplification. The repertoire was sequenced with immunoSEQ multiplex PCR; TCRdb's copy has only in-frame clones and lacks some. From that table come the V and J calls and clone size; the DNA was used to work out D and trimming. The repertoire has around 30,000 clones, 60% to 85% of them found once; the top ten carry about 8%. The chain uses TRBV11-2 and TRBJ1-3; 8 bases are a match to TRBD1. The source of this sequence is a woman in her seventies with active or convalescent COVID-19. The sample taken for sequencing was peripheral blood. The CDR3 sequence is CASSSTGGKSGNTIYF. Here the CDR3 DNA reads TGTGCCAGCAGCTCAACAGGGGGAAAATCTGGAAACACCATATATTTT.